Sequencing of this T cell receptor (beta chain) was carried out in a study of molecular identifiers for immune sequencing clone quantification (dated by TCRdb to 2017 to 2018). With regard to the full study: For a replicate experiment, RNA from approximately 20,000 or 100,000 naive CD8 T cells was divided into five aliquots, and four of the five aliquots were sequenced. CD8 T cells were used in a methods study to benchmark molecular-identifier clustering-based TCR repertoire sequencing (MIDCIRS) and TCR RNA copy counting. What the research found in general, with its limitations: In CMV-specific effector cells, clones with more than 20 RNA copies accounted for over 99% of molecules, whereas in naive cells such clones accounted for under 1%. Modeling indicated about three TCR RNA copies recovered per cell, compared with 7.5 to 10 by digital PCR, which implies a capture efficiency of about 27%. Identical TCR molecules sharing a barcode could cause highly expanded clone sizes to be underestimated. Even against a background of some 1 million naive CD8 T cells, spiked-in Jurkat TCR RNA amounting to a single cell's worth was reported to be detectable. Spiked-in Jurkat TCR RNA (around eleven copies' worth), which is not part of the donor repertoire, was contained in the naive libraries. When barcode sub-clustering was left out, chimeric consensus sequences inflated TCR diversity, with chimeras reaching as high as 47%.

Libraries of naive CD8 T cells were built from about 20,000 to 1,000,000 sorted cells, with 10%, 30% or 50% of the purified RNA used. Naive CD8 T cells, defined as CD8+CD4-CCR7+CD45RA+, were FACS-sorted into RLT Plus buffer on a BD FACSAria II. To test detection sensitivity, Jurkat RNA equivalent to approximately ten TCR copies was spiked into samples of about 19,000-1,000,000 naive CD8 T cells. Enrichment of CD8 T cells was performed with RosetteSep CD8+ T Cell Enrichment Cocktail and Ficoll-Paque, after which ACK red cell lysis was carried out. A total of 14 residues make up the CDR3, ends included. Only CDR3 DNA remains: 42 bases, in frame from the first base. As encoded in the germline V gene (reference sequence), CDR1 is LGHDT while CDR2 is YNNKEL. Trimming takes 4 bases off V and 7 bases off J; junction bases not matched to a gene: 7. Libraries came from PCR. TCRdb shows the sequencer as NextSeq 500. Bulk TCR libraries were made following a previously described method, with the TCR primers given in Table S5. Total RNA was purified with the Qiagen AllPrep DNA/RNA kit. Before any analysis, reads coming from multiple sequencing runs of the same library were combined into one pool. Turning to the authors' computational methods: Reads were retained only if the reads had an exact TCR constant sequence, and the retained reads were trimmed to 150 nt and grouped according to their 12-nt molecular barcodes. Reads inside each barcode group were sub-clustered using a 15% Levenshtein threshold, and a quality-weighted consensus sequence was constructed for each RNA molecule. Non-functional sequences were filtered out, along with any lower-count sequence sitting one edit away from another sequence. On the basis of fitting two negative binomial distributions, barcode sub-clusters with fewer than 20% of the maximum read count were discarded. Starting from the raw public reads, TCRdb applied fastp trimming at Q25, assembled clones with MiXCR and retained in-frame beta chains. Every entry covers one CDR3 protein and lists the most common genes and DNA from its rows. Clone size and V and J calls follow TCRdb, not the original study. The sample yields approximately 630,000 distinct CDR3 sequences; approximately 24% were counted once. About 0.73% of the sample goes to the ten largest clones.

Notes on this clonotype: The antigen it binds to is not known. This may stem from a read error, because a much larger clone lies one nucleotide away. The CDR3 does not close with the conserved phenylalanine or tryptophan, likely indicating a read error.

Sequencing used naive CD8+ T cells from blood, with Jurkat cell RNA spiked in. Per the publication, the cell subset or site label means: FACS-sorted CD8+CD4-CCR7+CD45RA+ naive T cells. Recombination joined TRBV3-1 with TRBJ1-2; 9 central nucleotides agree with TRBD1. This receptor was obtained from a human donor in good health. Some libraries in this study had Jurkat cell RNA spiked in. The CDR3 protein: CASSRTGELPGYTL. In nucleotide form, the sequence is TGTGCCAGCAGCCGGACAGGGGAGCTACCTGGCTACACCCTC.